The rows below give T cell receptor beta chains drawn from one sample of a study of cytomegalovirus exposure and HLA in healthy donors. Clones were sequenced by immunoSEQ multiplex PCR, and TCRdb holds only the in-frame ones, with some missing. The repertoire table contains some 150,000 clones. Sequences were obtained from PBMCs. These TCRs come from a man aged 35-49 years in good health and CMV-seronegative. Both conserved end residues are part of each CDR3. Each record gives: D gene, J gene, V gene, CDR3 DNA, CDR3 protein. The D gene is left open where the match is weak.

>NA|TRBJ2-7|TRBV5-1
TGCGCCAGCAGCTTGGATAGGGCCCCAGTCGGGAGAGACGAGCAGTACTTC
CASSLDRAPVGRDEQYF
>NA|TRBJ2-7|TRBV7-2
TGTGCCAGCAGCCCCCCCAGGACACCCCTTCACGAGCAGTACTTC
CASSPPRTPLHEQYF
>TRBD1|TRBJ1-2|TRBV2
TGTGCCAGCAGTGCTCCCGGGACAGGGATTCCTAACTATGGCTACACCTTC
CASSAPGTGIPNYGYTF
>TRBD1|TRBJ1-1|TRBV7-3
TGTGCCAGCAGCCATCCCCAACAGGGGCGCGGAGAAGCTTTCTTT
CASSHPQQGRGEAFF
>TRBD1|TRBJ1-4|TRBV9
TGTGCCAGCAGCCTTACCTGGGGACAGCGCGGGGAAAAACTGTTTTTT
CASSLTWGQRGEKLFF
>TRBD1|TRBJ1-2|TRBV2
TGTGCCAGCAAATACACAGGGGCTCATGGCTACACCTTC
CASKYTGAHGYTF
>TRBD1|TRBJ2-3|TRBV12-5
TGTGCTAGTGGTTTGGTACTGGGACAGACTAGCACAGATACGCAGTATTTT
CASGLVLGQTSTDTQYF
>TRBD1|TRBJ1-5|TRBV2
TGTGCCAGCAGGGACAGGGGACGCAATCAGCCCCAGCATTTT
CASRDRGRNQPQHF
>TRBD1|TRBJ2-7|TRBV7-2
TGTGCCAGCAGCTTAGACGGACAGGCGGGGCAGTACTTC
CASSLDGQAGQYF
>NA|TRBJ2-1|TRBV6-4
TGTGCCAGCAGTGCATTTCTGGTGAGCTCCTACAATGAGCAGTTCTTC
CASSAFLVSSYNEQFF
>NA|TRBJ2-7|TRBV13
TGTGCCAGCAGCTTAGACGGATGGGGCGGGGCAAGGGGCGAGCAGTACTTC
CASSLDGWGGARGEQYF
>NA|TRBJ1-5|TRBV7-2
TGTGCCAGCAGCTTAAGAGGGACATTTAATCAGCCCCAGCATTTT
CASSLRGTFNQPQHF
>TRBD1|TRBJ1-1|TRBV7-8
TGTGCCAGCAGACCTGGACAGGGGGCTCGAGTCACTGAAGCTTTCTTT
CASRPGQGARVTEAFF
>NA|TRBJ1-4|TRBV23-1
TGCGCCAGCAGTCAAAGTGTGCGGGAGACAGCAGCAACTAATGAAAAACTGTTTTTT
CASSQSVRETAATNEKLFF
>TRBD1|TRBJ2-5|TRBV5-1
TGCGCCAGCAGCTTGAAAGGGGGCGGGGAGACCCAGTACTTC
CASSLKGGGETQYF
>NA|TRBJ2-7|TRBV6-6
TGTGCCAGCAGTTACTCCATCTACGAGCAGTACTTC
CASSYSIYEQYF
>TRBD1|TRBJ2-3|TRBV11-3
TGTGCCAGCAGTCCCCGGGACAGGGGTACAGATACGCAGTATTTT
CASSPRDRGTDTQYF
>TRBD1|TRBJ1-1|TRBV14
TGTGCCAGCAGCCCCGGGGACAGGGGGACTCGGGCTGAAGCTTTCTTT
CASSPGDRGTRAEAFF
>NA|TRBJ2-7|TRBV4-1
TGCGCCAGCAGCTCCGGGAGCTGGGGGCAGTACTTC
CASSSGSWGQYF
>NA|TRBJ1-1|TRBV19
TGTGCCAGTTCCAAGGGGGAGCTAACTGAAGCTTTCTTT
CASSKGELTEAFF
>TRBD2|TRBJ2-1|TRBV29-1
TGCAGCGTTGAAGCCTTCCAAGCGGGGGGGCGTAATGAGCAGTTCTTC
CSVEAFQAGGRNEQFF
>TRBD1|TRBJ2-1|TRBV19
TGTGCCAGTAGTATTATTACGGGGACAGACTCCTACAATGAGCAGTTCTTC
CASSIITGTDSYNEQFF
>NA|TRBJ1-1|TRBV10-3
TGTGCCATCAGTGAGTCGAGAGGTCAGGCGGGGAACACTGAAGCTTTCTTT
CAISESRGQAGNTEAFF
>TRBD2|TRBJ2-3|TRBV10-3
TGTGCCATCAGTGGTTTAGCGGGGGGGCTTTACACAGATACGCAGTATTTT
CAISGLAGGLYTDTQYF
>TRBD1|TRBJ1-2|TRBV28
TGTGCCAGCAGCAATACCGGGACAGCAAACTATGGCTACACCTTC
CASSNTGTANYGYTF
>TRBD2|TRBJ2-1|TRBV9
TGTGCCAGCAGCGTAGACGGCGGGGGGTGGGATGAGCAGTTCTTC
CASSVDGGGWDEQFF
>NA|TRBJ1-6|TRBV7-9
TGTGCCAGCAGCTTAGAGCAGGGGTCACCCCTCCACTTT
CASSLEQGSPLHF
>TRBD2|TRBJ2-7|TRBV7-2
TGTGCCAGCAGCTTCGATGTAGCGGGGGGGCAGTACTTC
CASSFDVAGGQYF
>TRBD1|TRBJ2-2|TRBV5-1
TGCGCCAGCAGCTTGGGACAGGGGACCGGGGAGCTGTTTTTT
CASSLGQGTGELFF
>NA|TRBJ1-1|TRBV21-1
TGTGCCAGCAGCAAAGAGCTGAACACTGAAGCTTTCTTT
CASSKELNTEAFF
>TRBD1|TRBJ2-2|TRBV9
TGTGCCAGCAGCGTAACGGCGGGACAGGGTTCCACCGGGGAGCTGTTTTTT
CASSVTAGQGSTGELFF
>NA|TRBJ1-3|TRBV9
TGTGCCAGCAGCGCAGCCCCCACAGGGCACTCTGGAAACACCATATATTTT
CASSAAPTGHSGNTIYF
>TRBD1|TRBJ2-5|TRBV5-4
TGTGCCAGCGGGACAGGGGATCGAGAGACCCAGTACTTC
CASGTGDRETQYF
>NA|TRBJ1-3|TRBV11-2
TGTGCCAGCACCCGGTGGAGCTCTGGAAACACCATATATTTT
CASTRWSSGNTIYF
>TRBD1|TRBJ1-3|TRBV4-1
TGCGCCAGCAGCCAAGCGGGACAGGTTTCAGGAAACACCATATATTTT
CASSQAGQVSGNTIYF
>TRBD1|TRBJ2-6|TRBV6-8
TGTGCCAGCAGTTACAAGGGGCAGGGGGCAGAATATTACTCTGGGGCCAACGTCCTGACTTTC
CASSYKGQGAEYYSGANVLTF
>TRBD1|TRBJ1-6|TRBV27
TGTGCCAGCAGTCCGACAGGGGGGTATTCACCCCTCCACTTT
CASSPTGGYSPLHF
>NA|TRBJ1-3|TRBV4-1
TGCGCCAGCAGCCCTCAAGAGGGCGGTGGTTCTGGAAACACCATATATTTT
CASSPQEGGGSGNTIYF
>TRBD1|TRBJ1-2|TRBV2
TGTGCCAGCAAGGGACAGGGGTGGGATGGCTACACCTTC
CASKGQGWDGYTF
>TRBD2|TRBJ2-3|TRBV5-1
TGCGCCAGCAGCTTCGGGACTAGCAGAGATACGCAGTATTTT
CASSFGTSRDTQYF
>TRBD2|TRBJ2-3|TRBV5-4
TGTGCCAGCAGCTTGTTAGCGGGGGTCTCAGATACGCAGTATTTT
CASSLLAGVSDTQYF
>NA|TRBJ2-7|TRBV28
TGTGCCAGCAGTCTCAGGGCTAGGAACGAGCAGTACTTC
CASSLRARNEQYF
>TRBD1|TRBJ1-1|TRBV7-3
TGTGCCAGCAGCTTATCGTGGACAGGATACACTGAAGCTTTCTTT
CASSLSWTGYTEAFF
>TRBD2|TRBJ2-7|TRBV5-4
TGTGCCAGCAGCGACGCCGGGACTAGCAGATCCTACGAGCAGTACTTC
CASSDAGTSRSYEQYF
>NA|TRBJ2-2|TRBV6-5
TGTGCCAGCAGTTACTCGAGGCCTCACACCGGGGAGCTGTTTTTT
CASSYSRPHTGELFF
>TRBD1|TRBJ2-4|TRBV19
TGTGCCAGTACCCCCCGCCGGGACAGTATCGGTATGGGGTACTTC
CASTPRRDSIGMGYF
>NA|TRBJ2-3|TRBV2
TGTGCCAGCACTGGGATTAACCGAGGGGATACGCAGTATTTT
CASTGINRGDTQYF
>NA|TRBJ2-5|TRBV5-8
TGTGCCAGCAGCTCCCCCCCGGGTGAGCAGTACTTC
CASSSPPGEQYF
>TRBD1|TRBJ1-1|TRBV5-4
TGTGCCAGCAGCTTGGACAGGGGGAACACTGAAGCTTTCTTT
CASSLDRGNTEAFF
>NA|TRBJ2-5|TRBV12-5
TGTGCTAGTGGTCCAAGCGGGCAAGAGACCCAGTACTTC
CASGPSGQETQYF
>NA|TRBJ1-2|TRBV29-1
TGCAGCGTTGATAACGTCGGGGGAGGCTACACCTTC
CSVDNVGGGYTF
>TRBD1|TRBJ2-7|TRBV2
TGTGCCAGCAGTGTGGGACAGGGGGCCGACGAGCAGTACTTC
CASSVGQGADEQYF